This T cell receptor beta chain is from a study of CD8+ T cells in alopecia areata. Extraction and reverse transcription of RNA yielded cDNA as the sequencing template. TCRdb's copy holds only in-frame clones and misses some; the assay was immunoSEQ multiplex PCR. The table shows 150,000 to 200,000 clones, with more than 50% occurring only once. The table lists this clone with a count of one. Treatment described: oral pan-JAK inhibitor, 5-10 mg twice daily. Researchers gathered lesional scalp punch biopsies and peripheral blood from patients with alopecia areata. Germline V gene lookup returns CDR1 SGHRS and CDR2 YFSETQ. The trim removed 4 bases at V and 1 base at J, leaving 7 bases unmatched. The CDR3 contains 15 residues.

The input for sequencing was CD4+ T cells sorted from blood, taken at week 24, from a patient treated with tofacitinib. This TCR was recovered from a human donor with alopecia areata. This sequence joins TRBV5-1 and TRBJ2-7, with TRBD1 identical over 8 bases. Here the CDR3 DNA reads TGCGCCAGCAGCCTGGACAGGGCAGCTTCCTACGAGCAGTACTTC. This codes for CASSLDRAASYEQYF.